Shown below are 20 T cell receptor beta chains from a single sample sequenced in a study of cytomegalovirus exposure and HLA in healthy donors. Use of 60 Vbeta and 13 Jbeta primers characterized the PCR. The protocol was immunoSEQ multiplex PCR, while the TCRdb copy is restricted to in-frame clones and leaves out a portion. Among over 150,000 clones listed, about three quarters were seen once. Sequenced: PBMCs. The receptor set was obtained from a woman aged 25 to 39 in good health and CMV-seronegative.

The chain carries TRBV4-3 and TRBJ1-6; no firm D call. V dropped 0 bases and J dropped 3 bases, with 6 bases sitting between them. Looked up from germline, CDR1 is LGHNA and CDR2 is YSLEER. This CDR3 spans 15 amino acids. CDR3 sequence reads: CASSQENSYNSPLHF. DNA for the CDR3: TGCGCCAGCAGCCAAGAGAACAGCTATAATTCACCCCTCCACTTT.

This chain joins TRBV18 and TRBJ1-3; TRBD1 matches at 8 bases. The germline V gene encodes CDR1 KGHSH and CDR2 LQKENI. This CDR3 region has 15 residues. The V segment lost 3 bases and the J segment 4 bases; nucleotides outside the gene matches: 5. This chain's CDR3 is CASSPGQARGNTIYF. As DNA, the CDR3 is TGTGCCAGCTCACCGGGACAGGCCCGAGGAAACACCATATATTTT.

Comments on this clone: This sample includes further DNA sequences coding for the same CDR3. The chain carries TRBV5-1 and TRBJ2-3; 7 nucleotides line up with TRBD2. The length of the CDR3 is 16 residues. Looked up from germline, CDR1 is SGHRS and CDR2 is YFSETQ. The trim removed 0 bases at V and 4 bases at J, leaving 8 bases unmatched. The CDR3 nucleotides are TGCGCCAGCAGCTTGGTTAGCGGGCACACGCCAGATACGCAGTATTTT. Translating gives CASSLVSGHTPDTQYF. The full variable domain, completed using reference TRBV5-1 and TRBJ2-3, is KAGVTQTPRYLIKTRGQQVTLSCSPISGHRSVSWYQQTPGQGLQFLFEYFSETQRNKGNFPGRFSGRQFSNSRSEMNVSTLELGDSALYLCASSLVSGHTPDTQYFGPGTRLTVL.

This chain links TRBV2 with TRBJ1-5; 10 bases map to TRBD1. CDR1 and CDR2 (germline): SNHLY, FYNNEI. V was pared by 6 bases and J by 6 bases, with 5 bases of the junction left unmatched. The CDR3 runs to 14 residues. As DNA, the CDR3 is TGTGCCAGCAGCCCCGGGGACAGGGGTCAGCCCCAGCATTTT. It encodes CASSPGDRGQPQHF. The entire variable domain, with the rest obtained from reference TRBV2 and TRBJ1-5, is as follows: EPEVTQTPSHQVTQMGQEVILRCVPISNHLYFYWYRQILGQKVEFLVSFYNNEISEKSEIFDDQFSVERPDGSNFTLKIRSTKLEDSAMYFCASSPGDRGQPQHFGDGTRLSIL.

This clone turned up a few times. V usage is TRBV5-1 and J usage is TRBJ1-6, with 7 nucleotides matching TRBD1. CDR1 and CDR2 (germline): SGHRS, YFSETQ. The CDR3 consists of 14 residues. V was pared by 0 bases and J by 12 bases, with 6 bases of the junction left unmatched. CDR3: CASSLELQGRPLHF. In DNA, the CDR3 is TGCGCCAGCAGCTTGGAACTACAGGGGAGACCCCTCCACTTT.

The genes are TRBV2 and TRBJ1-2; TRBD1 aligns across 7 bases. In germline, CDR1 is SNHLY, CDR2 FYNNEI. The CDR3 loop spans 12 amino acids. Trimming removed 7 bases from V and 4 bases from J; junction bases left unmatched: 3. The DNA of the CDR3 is TGTGCCAGCAAGGGGGCCCTCTATGGCTACACCTTC. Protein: CASKGALYGYTF.

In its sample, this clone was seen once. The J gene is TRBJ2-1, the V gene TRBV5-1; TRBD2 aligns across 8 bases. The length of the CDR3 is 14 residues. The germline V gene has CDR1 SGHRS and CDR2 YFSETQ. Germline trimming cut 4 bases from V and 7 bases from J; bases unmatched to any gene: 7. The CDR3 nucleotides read TGCGCCAGCAGCCCCCCGGGCGGGGGGAATGAGCAGTTCTTC. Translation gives CASSPPGGGNEQFF.

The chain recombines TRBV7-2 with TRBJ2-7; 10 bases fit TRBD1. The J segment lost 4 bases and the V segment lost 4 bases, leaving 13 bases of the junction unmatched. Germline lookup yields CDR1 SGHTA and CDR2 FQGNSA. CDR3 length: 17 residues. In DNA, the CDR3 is TGTGCCAGCAGCTCTGCCCTGACAGGGGGCAAGCTGTACGAGCAGTACTTC. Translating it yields CASSSALTGGKLYEQYF.

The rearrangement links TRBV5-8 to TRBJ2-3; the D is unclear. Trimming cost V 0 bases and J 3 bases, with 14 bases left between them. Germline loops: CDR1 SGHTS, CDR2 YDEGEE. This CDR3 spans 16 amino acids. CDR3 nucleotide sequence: TGTGCCAGCAGCTTGGATGGCCGCCTGGTTACAGATACGCAGTATTTT. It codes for CASSLDGRLVTDTQYF. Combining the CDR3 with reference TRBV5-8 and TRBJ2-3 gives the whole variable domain EAGVTQSPTHLIKTRGQQATLRCSPISGHTSVYWYQQALGLGLQFLLWYDEGEERNRGNFPPRFSGRQFPNYSSELNVNALELEDSALYLCASSLDGRLVTDTQYFGPGTRLTVL.

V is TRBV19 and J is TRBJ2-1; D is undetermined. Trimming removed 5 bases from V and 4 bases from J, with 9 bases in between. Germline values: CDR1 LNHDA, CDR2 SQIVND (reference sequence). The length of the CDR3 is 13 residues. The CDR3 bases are TGTGCCAGTAGTGAAGACTTGTACAATGAGCAGTTCTTC. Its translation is CASSEDLYNEQFF.

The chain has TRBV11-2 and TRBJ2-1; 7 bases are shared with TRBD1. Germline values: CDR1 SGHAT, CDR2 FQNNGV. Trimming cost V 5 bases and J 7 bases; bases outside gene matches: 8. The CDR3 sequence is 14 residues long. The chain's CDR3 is CASSAWDRKNEQFF. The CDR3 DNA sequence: TGTGCCAGCAGCGCCTGGGACAGAAAAAATGAGCAGTTCTTC. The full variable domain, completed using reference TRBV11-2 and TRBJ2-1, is EAGVAQSPRYKIIEKRQSVAFWCNPISGHATLYWYQQILGQGPKLLIQFQNNGVVDDSQLPKDRFSAERLKGVDSTLKIQPAKLEDSAVYLCASSAWDRKNEQFFGPGTRLTVL.

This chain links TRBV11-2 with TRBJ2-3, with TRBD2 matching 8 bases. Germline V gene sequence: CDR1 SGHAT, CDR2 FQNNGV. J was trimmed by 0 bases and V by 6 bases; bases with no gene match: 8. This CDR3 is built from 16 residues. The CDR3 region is CASRSGLAASTDTQYF. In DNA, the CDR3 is TGTGCCAGCAGAAGTGGACTAGCCGCTAGCACAGATACGCAGTATTTT.

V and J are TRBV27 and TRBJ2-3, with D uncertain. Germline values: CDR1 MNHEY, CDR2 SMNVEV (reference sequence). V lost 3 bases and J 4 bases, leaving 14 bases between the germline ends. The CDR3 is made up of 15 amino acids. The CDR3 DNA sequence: TGTGCCAGCAGTTTTTCAGCAGAGAGGTCAGATACGCAGTATTTT. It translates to CASSFSAERSDTQYF.

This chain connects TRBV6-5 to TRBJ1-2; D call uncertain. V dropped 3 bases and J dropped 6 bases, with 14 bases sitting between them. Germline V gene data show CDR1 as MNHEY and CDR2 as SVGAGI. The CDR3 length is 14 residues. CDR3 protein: CASSYGPVQDGYTF. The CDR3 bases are TGTGCCAGCAGTTATGGCCCAGTTCAAGATGGCTACACCTTC.

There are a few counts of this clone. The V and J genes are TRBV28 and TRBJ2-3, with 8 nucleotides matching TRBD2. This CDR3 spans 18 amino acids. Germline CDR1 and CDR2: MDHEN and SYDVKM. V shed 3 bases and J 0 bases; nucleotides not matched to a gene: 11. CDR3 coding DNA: TGTGCCAGCAGTTTGACTAGCGCGATATTGACTAGCACAGATACGCAGTATTTT. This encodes CASSLTSAILTSTDTQYF.

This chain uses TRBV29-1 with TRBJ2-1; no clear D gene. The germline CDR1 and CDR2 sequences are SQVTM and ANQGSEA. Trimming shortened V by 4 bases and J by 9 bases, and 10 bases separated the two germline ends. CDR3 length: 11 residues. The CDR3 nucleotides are TGCAGCGTTGCTAGTTTAGGTGAGCAGTTCTTC. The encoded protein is CSVASLGEQFF.

The CDR3: CASSVGRADQPQHF. The CDR3 nucleotides read TGTGCCAGCAGTGTGGGCAGGGCCGATCAGCCCCAGCATTTT. J is TRBJ1-5 and V is TRBV6-1; possibly TRBD1 for D (5 bases). The germline V gene encodes CDR1 MNHNS and CDR2 SASEGT. The CDR3 is 14 amino acids. Trimming stripped 4 bases from V and 5 bases from J, with 12 bases between.

CDR3 nucleotides: TGCGCCAGCAGCTTCAACGACAGGGTCTATGGCTACACCTTC. This gives the protein CASSFNDRVYGYTF. V usage is TRBV5-1 and J usage is TRBJ1-2; 7 bases match TRBD1. CDR3 size: 14 residues. V was clipped by 2 bases and J by 4 bases; unmatched bases: 5. Germline V lookup: CDR1 SGHRS, CDR2 YFSETQ.

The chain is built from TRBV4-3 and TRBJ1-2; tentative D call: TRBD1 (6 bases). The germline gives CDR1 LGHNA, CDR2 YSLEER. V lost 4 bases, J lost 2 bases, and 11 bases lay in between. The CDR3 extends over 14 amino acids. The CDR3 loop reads CASSLTGTNYGYTF. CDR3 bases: TGCGCCAGCAGCCTTACAGGGACGAACTATGGCTACACCTTC.

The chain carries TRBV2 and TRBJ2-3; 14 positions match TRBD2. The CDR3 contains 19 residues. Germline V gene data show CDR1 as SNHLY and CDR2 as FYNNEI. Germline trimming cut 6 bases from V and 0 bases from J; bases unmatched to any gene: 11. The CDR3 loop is CASSGAGLAGGPSTDTQYF. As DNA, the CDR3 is TGTGCCAGCAGCGGGGCCGGACTAGCGGGGGGACCTAGCACAGATACGCAGTATTTT.